One and the same sample provided the 31 T cell receptor beta chains below, sequenced in a study of CD4+ T cells in melanoma. Method: immunoSEQ multiplex PCR; TCRdb's copy keeps in-frame clones and lacks some. The table lists 9,500 to 10,000 clones, approximately 68% of them singletons. Input material: cells from a culture (not recorded whether cultured in vitro). These TCRs come from a human donor with melanoma.

The CDR3 here is CASRRDSVYEQYF. As DNA, the CDR3 is TGTGCCAGCCGGAGGGACAGTGTCTACGAGCAGTACTTC. This chain links TRBV6-1 with TRBJ2-7; a possible D gene is TRBD1 (7 bases). V dropped 8 bases and J dropped 3 bases, with 14 bases sitting between them. Germline CDR1 MNHNS, CDR2 SASEGT. CDR3 length equals 13 residues.

The rearrangement joins TRBV12-5 to TRBJ2-7; tentatively, D is TRBD1 (5 bases). Between the trimmed V and J ends, which lost 0 bases and 2 bases, there was a span of 14 bases. The CDR3 totals 16 residues. CDR1 and CDR2 from the germline V gene are LGHNT and FRNRAP. In DNA form, the CDR3 reads TGTGCTAGTGGTTTGGTACCCCTTACAGGAGCCTACGAGCAGTACTTC. Protein: CASGLVPLTGAYEQYF.

The rearrangement links TRBV6-5 to TRBJ1-4; the D gene is possibly TRBD1 (5 bases). CDR1 and CDR2 (germline): MNHEY, SVGAGI. Trimming stripped 6 bases from V and 5 bases from J, with 16 bases between. This CDR3 comprises 15 residues. The CDR3, as DNA: TGTGCCAGCAGCCCCCGGGAGGGGAGCAATGAAAAACTGTTTTTT. It yields the protein CASSPREGSNEKLFF.

The chain uses TRBV6-1 and TRBJ2-5; D gene unclear. Germline V CDR1 and CDR2: MNHNS, SASEGT. Between the trimmed V and J ends, which lost 5 bases and 4 bases, there was a span of 8 bases. The CDR3 covers 12 residues. The CDR3 loop is CASSQTGETQYF. The DNA of the CDR3 is TGTGCCAGCAGTCAGACGGGAGAGACCCAGTACTTC.

This chain uses TRBV6-5 with TRBJ2-1, with 9 bases aligning to TRBD2. The CDR3 runs to 16 residues. Trimming took 2 bases from V and 3 from J; bases not matched to a gene: 5. Germline CDR1 MNHEY, CDR2 SVGAGI. CDR3 region: CASSYIPTSGYNEQFF. The CDR3 DNA follows: TGTGCCAGCAGTTACATCCCGACTAGCGGCTACAATGAGCAGTTCTTC.

The chain has TRBV5-1 and TRBJ2-1; no firm D call. Germline V gene sequence: CDR1 SGHRS, CDR2 YFSETQ. Trimming pared 2 bases from V and 0 bases from J, leaving 21 bases between. This CDR3 has 19 residues. The CDR3 DNA reads TGCGCCAGCAGCTTCCGTTCGGGCGGATCTTTCACCTCCTACAATGAGCAGTTCTTC. Translating gives CASSFRSGGSFTSYNEQFF.

This chain uses TRBV6-5 with TRBJ1-5; 9 bases are a match to TRBD1. The CDR3 has 15 amino acids. Trimming took 6 bases from V and 1 from J; bases not matched to a gene: 4. Germline V lookup: CDR1 MNHEY, CDR2 SVGAGI. CDR3 DNA sequence: TGTGCCAGCAGCCTAACAGGGGGCAGCAATCAGCCCCAGCATTTT. It translates to CASSLTGGSNQPQHF.

The V gene is TRBV7-9, the J gene TRBJ1-2; D is undetermined. The CDR3 runs 16 residues. The germline V gene has CDR1 SEHNR and CDR2 FQNEAQ (reference sequence). V was trimmed by 0 bases and J by 4 bases, leaving 15 bases between them. CDR3: CASSLAVGVRGYGYTF. The CDR3 bases are TGTGCCAGCAGCTTAGCGGTGGGAGTTCGGGGCTATGGCTACACCTTC. Filled out from reference TRBV7-9 and TRBJ1-2, the complete variable domain reads DTGVSQNPRHKITKRGQNVTFRCDPISEHNRLYWYRQTLGQGPEFLTYFQNEAQLEKSRLLSDRFSAERPKGSFSTLEIQRTEQGDSAMYLCASSLAVGVRGYGYTFGSGTRLTVV.

This clone is deemed medium-sized. The V and J genes are TRBV30 and TRBJ1-2; no clear D gene. This CDR3 has 11 amino acids. The ends were cut back, 7 bases at V and 8 bases at J, with 14 bases in the middle. Germline V gene data show CDR1 as GTSNPN and CDR2 as SVGIG (reference sequence). CDR3 protein: CASSIGRGYTF. Here the CDR3 DNA reads TGTGCCTCCTCGATTGGAAGGGGCTACACCTTC.

This sequence joins TRBV7-9 and TRBJ2-3; 8 nucleotides align to TRBD2. J was trimmed by 3 bases and V by 2 bases; bases with no gene match: 7. The germline V gene encodes CDR1 SEHNR and CDR2 FQNEAQ (reference sequence). This CDR3 has 16 residues. CDR3 in DNA: TGTGCCAGCAGCTTACGGGGGGGCCTGGGTACAGATACGCAGTATTTT. Amino acids: CASSLRGGLGTDTQYF.

This clone came up once. The chain employs TRBV30 and TRBJ2-2, with 8 bases fitting TRBD1. The CDR3 loop spans 14 amino acids. In germline, CDR1 is GTSNPN, CDR2 SVGIG (reference sequence). Trimming at V came to 3 bases and at J to 4 bases, leaving 4 bases not matched to a gene. CDR3: CAWSKQGVTGELFF. As DNA, the CDR3 is TGTGCCTGGAGCAAACAGGGGGTCACCGGGGAGCTGTTTTTT.

This clone was picked up a small number of times. This chain joins TRBV19 and TRBJ1-6; unclear D gene. V lost 7 bases, J lost 9 bases, and 13 bases lay in between. Per germline, CDR1 LNHDA and CDR2 SQIVND (reference sequence). CDR3 size: 13 residues. The CDR3 DNA sequence: TGTGCCAGTAATCCAGAACCCCGTTCACCCCTCCACTTT. Residues: CASNPEPRSPLHF.

The genes are TRBV7-3 and TRBJ1-5; no firm D call. Germline values: CDR1 SGHTA, CDR2 FQGTGA. This CDR3 contains 15 residues. Trimming left V 5 bases short and J 5 bases short, with 16 bases between. In DNA, the CDR3 is TGTGCCAGCAGCCGGCACCCGCTACCGGATCAGCCCCAGCATTTT. This codes for CASSRHPLPDQPQHF. Looking up the rest from reference TRBV7-3 and TRBJ1-5 gives the full variable domain: GAGVSQTPSNKVTEKGKYVELRCDPISGHTALYWYRQSLGQGPEFLIYFQGTGAADDSGLPNDRFFAVRPEGSVSTLKIQRTERGDSAVYLCASSRHPLPDQPQHFGDGTRLSIL.

The chain employs TRBV9 and TRBJ1-6; D is ambiguous. Between the trimmed V and J ends, which lost 5 bases and 0 bases, there was a span of 15 bases. The CDR3 totals 17 residues. CDR1 and CDR2 (germline): SGDLS, YYNGEE. The CDR3 DNA follows: TGTGCCAGCAGTAATACCCCCGGGAGCTCCTATAATTCACCCCTCCACTTT. Residues: CASSNTPGSSYNSPLHF.

The chain uses TRBV10-2 and TRBJ1-2; D ambiguous. Trimming shortened V by 3 bases and J by 8 bases, and 13 bases separated the two germline ends. The germline gives CDR1 WSHSY, CDR2 SAAADI. The CDR3 runs to 13 residues. CDR3 amino acids: CASSEGRIGGYTF. The CDR3 bases are TGCGCCAGCAGTGAAGGCAGGATCGGAGGCTACACCTTC.

V is TRBV27 and J is TRBJ1-1, with D hard to call. Looked up from germline, CDR1 is MNHEY and CDR2 is SMNVEV (reference sequence). With 5 bases removed from V and 5 bases from J, the gap between germline ends came to 12 bases. CDR3 length: 13 residues. For the CDR3, the DNA is TGTGCCAGCAGTCACCTTTTCCCGACTGAAGCTTTCTTT. Protein: CASSHLFPTEAFF.

The chain recombines TRBV7-9 with TRBJ1-6; D might be TRBD1 (5 bases). The CDR3 runs to 17 residues. The V end lost 4 bases, the J end lost 4 bases, and 17 bases lay between the germline ends. Per the germline V gene, CDR1 is SEHNR and CDR2 is FQNEAQ (reference sequence). The CDR3 region has the DNA TGTGCCAGCAGCTCAGGGTCGTGGGTCGCATATAATTCACCCCTCCACTTT. It translates to CASSSGSWVAYNSPLHF.

CDR3 region: CASSENRGSTDTQYF. The DNA for the CDR3 is TGTGCCAGCAGCGAAAACAGGGGGAGCACAGATACGCAGTATTTT. The chain joins TRBV5-5 to TRBJ2-3, with 8 bases identical to TRBD1. Per the germline V gene, CDR1 is SGHKS and CDR2 is YYEKEE (reference sequence). The V segment lost 4 bases and the J segment 0 bases; nucleotides outside the gene matches: 4. The CDR3 loop spans 15 amino acids.

This chain joins TRBV4-1 and TRBJ1-5, with D perhaps TRBD1 (5 bases). V gave up 2 bases and J gave up 6 bases, with 14 bases separating them. The CDR3 has 15 amino acids. Germline V CDR1 and CDR2: MGHRA, YSYEKL. This CDR3 reads CASSQPTAGFQPQHF. CDR3 coding DNA: TGCGCCAGCAGCCAACCCACCGCAGGGTTTCAGCCCCAGCATTTT.

The rearrangement joins TRBV7-9 to TRBJ2-3; TRBD1 agrees at 8 bases. The length of the CDR3 is 12 residues. V dropped 6 bases and J dropped 10; count of bases not matched to a gene: 6. Per germline, CDR1 SEHNR and CDR2 FQNEAQ (reference sequence). DNA of the CDR3: TGTGCCAGCAGTCGACAGGGGAACCCGCAGTATTTT. Translation: CASSRQGNPQYF.

This clone counts as medium-sized (0.01 to 0.1%). The chain employs TRBV13 and TRBJ1-6; 9 bases match TRBD1. This CDR3 spans 14 amino acids. The germline CDR1 and CDR2 sequences are PRHDT and FYEKMQ (reference sequence). Germline trimming cut 5 bases from V and 9 bases from J; bases unmatched to any gene: 5. CDR3 sequence (DNA): TGTGCCAGCAGCGGCGGGACAGGGTTTTCACCCCTCCACTTT. Protein sequence: CASSGGTGFSPLHF.

As for this clone: This same CDR3 is encoded by further DNA sequences in the sample. The chain couples TRBV10-3 to TRBJ1-1; D not resolved. Trimming shortened V by 0 bases and J by 0 bases, and 8 bases separated the two germline ends. Per germline, CDR1 ENHRY and CDR2 SYGVKD. The CDR3 has 15 amino acids. The CDR3: CAISESQDLNTEAFF. In DNA form, the CDR3 reads TGTGCCATCAGTGAGTCTCAGGATTTGAACACTGAAGCTTTCTTT.

The chain has TRBV25-1 and TRBJ1-1; D might be TRBD1 (5 bases). The V end was cut by 1 base, the J end by 11 bases, with 14 bases between. Per the germline V gene, CDR1 is MGHDK and CDR2 is SYGVNS. This CDR3 spans 13 amino acids. The CDR3 DNA reads as TGTGCCAGCAGTGAATCAGGGAGGTACATGGCTTTCTTT. Amino acid sequence: CASSESGRYMAFF.

The rearrangement joins TRBV19 to TRBJ2-3; 8 bases map to TRBD2. CDR3 length: 13 amino acids. Germline CDR1 LNHDA, CDR2 SQIVND (reference sequence). The J segment lost 6 bases and the V segment lost 5 bases, leaving 4 bases of the junction unmatched. CDR3 DNA: TGTGCCAGTAGTCGGGGGGGCCCGGATACGCAGTATTTT. Translation: CASSRGGPDTQYF.

V usage is TRBV30 and J usage is TRBJ2-5, with TRBD2 matching 13 bases. Germline V CDR1 and CDR2: GTSNPN, SVGIG (reference sequence). CDR3 length: 15 amino acids. The V gene end was trimmed by 3 bases and the J gene end by 5 bases; junction bases not matched to a gene: 6. CDR3 sequence (DNA): TGTGCCTGGAGCGTGCAACTAGCGGGAGGGGAGACCCAGTACTTC. Protein sequence: CAWSVQLAGGETQYF.

The chain recombines TRBV2 with TRBJ2-2, with 8 bases aligning to TRBD1. J gave up 4 bases and V 1 base, and 8 bases lay outside the gene matches. The CDR3 runs 17 residues. Germline assignment: CDR1 SNHLY and CDR2 FYNNEI. The CDR3 DNA follows: TGTGCCAGCAGTGAAGTGACAGGGGCTCGGAGCACCGGGGAGCTGTTTTTT. Translation gives CASSEVTGARSTGELFF.

The chain carries TRBV2 and TRBJ2-5, with 10 nucleotides matching TRBD2. V lost 3 bases to trimming and J lost 5 bases; unmatched junction nucleotides: 6. CDR3 length: 15 residues. CDR1 SNHLY and CDR2 FYNNEI come from the germline V gene. CDR3 sequence reads: CASSDGTAGGETQYF. DNA of the CDR3: TGTGCCAGCAGTGACGGCACAGCGGGAGGGGAGACCCAGTACTTC.

The V gene is TRBV2, the J gene TRBJ2-7; 9 bases align to TRBD2. V trimming: 7 bases; J trimming: 3 bases; junction bases outside the gene matches: 4. The germline V gene has CDR1 SNHLY and CDR2 FYNNEI. The CDR3 covers 13 residues. CDR3 in amino acids: CASMTAGGYEQYF. The DNA for the CDR3 is TGTGCCAGCATGACAGCGGGAGGCTACGAGCAGTACTTC.

This CDR3 is CASSVVPNSPLHF. Written as DNA, the CDR3 is TGTGCCAGCAGCGTAGTTCCTAATTCACCCCTCCACTTT. This chain links TRBV9 with TRBJ1-6; D uncertain. Trimming took 0 bases from V and 6 from J, leaving 4 bases between them. CDR1 is SGDLS, CDR2 YYNGEE, per germline. The CDR3 loop spans 13 amino acids.

The rearrangement links TRBV29-1 to TRBJ1-2, with 10 nucleotides matching TRBD1. The germline V gene has CDR1 SQVTM and CDR2 ANQGSEA. V was pared by 4 bases and J by 6 bases, with 5 bases of the junction left unmatched. The CDR3 has 13 amino acids. In DNA form, the CDR3 reads TGCAGCGTTGGTGGGGACAGGGGCGATGGCTACACCTTC. Its translation is CSVGGDRGDGYTF. Variable domain in full (rest from reference TRBV29-1 and TRBJ1-2): SAVISQKPSRDICQRGTSLTIQCQVDSQVTMMFWYRQQPGQSLTLIATANQGSEATYESGFVIDKFPISRPNLTFSTLTVSNMSPEDSSIYLCSVGGDRGDGYTFGSGTRLTVV.

This chain links TRBV5-1 with TRBJ2-1; 8 nucleotides match TRBD1. In germline, CDR1 is SGHRS, CDR2 YFSETQ. The V gene end was trimmed by 3 bases and the J gene end by 6 bases; junction bases not matched to a gene: 11. This CDR3 region has 16 residues. This CDR3 reads CASSWGDRGLGNEQFF. Here the CDR3 DNA reads TGCGCCAGCAGCTGGGGCGACAGGGGTCTTGGCAATGAGCAGTTCTTC.